This passage covers 25 T cell receptor beta chains from one sample sequenced in a study of blood T cell repertoires in COVID-19. TCRdb's copy holds only in-frame clones and misses some; the assay was immunoSEQ multiplex PCR. The profile covers 250,000 to 300,000 clones, with under 90% appearing a single time and around 3.9% taken by the ten largest. The sample consisted of PBMCs or T cells enriched from blood (not recorded which). These TCRs come from a man aged 30 to 45 with acute COVID-19.

The chain links TRBV5-5 to TRBJ2-2; perhaps TRBD1 as D (6 bases). The germline CDR1 and CDR2 sequences are SGHKS and YYEKEE (reference sequence). Trimming removed 4 bases at V and 1 base at J, with 11 bases between. This CDR3 region has 15 residues. The CDR3 is CASSQGTMNTGELFF. The DNA for the CDR3 is TGTGCCAGCAGCCAAGGGACAATGAACACCGGGGAGCTGTTTTTT.

This clone has ten or more counts. The rearrangement joins TRBV12-3 or TRBV12-4 to TRBJ1-3, with unresolved D. The CDR3 is 13 amino acids. Trimming removed 2 bases from V and 0 bases from J, with 2 bases in between. The CDR3 region is CASSLHSGNTIYF. In nucleotides, the CDR3 is TGTGCCAGCAGTTTACACTCTGGAAACACCATATATTTT.

This chain uses TRBV27 with TRBJ2-2; unclear D gene. The CDR3 covers 14 residues. Between the trimmed V and J ends, which lost 6 bases and 1 base, there was a span of 9 bases. Germline-derived CDR1 and CDR2 are MNHEY and SMNVEV (reference sequence). CDR3 nucleotide sequence: TGTGCCAGCAGCCGCACATTGAACACCGGGGAGCTGTTTTTT. The encoded protein is CASSRTLNTGELFF.

CDR3 DNA sequence: TGTGCCAGCAGTTTACAGGGGGCCATGGCTTTCTTT. Translating gives CASSLQGAMAFF. V is TRBV12-3 or TRBV12-4 and J is TRBJ1-1, with 8 bases lining up with TRBD1. With V trimmed by 2 bases and J by 11 bases, 4 bases remained unmatched. The CDR3 has 12 residues.

The chain employs TRBV18 and TRBJ1-1; TRBD1 agrees at 7 bases. The germline CDR1 and CDR2 sequences are KGHSH and LQKENI. The CDR3 runs 13 residues. The J segment lost 6 bases and the V segment lost 6 bases, leaving 7 bases of the junction unmatched. The CDR3 DNA follows: TGTGCCAGCTCGGAGGGGGCCGCGTCTGAAGCTTTCTTT. Translating gives CASSEGAASEAFF.

The rearrangement uses TRBV11-3 and TRBJ2-1; the match to TRBD1 covers 7 bases. The V segment lost 5 bases and the J segment 6 bases; nucleotides outside the gene matches: 13. CDR3 size: 16 residues. CDR1 SGHNT and CDR2 YENEEA come from the germline V gene. CDR3 amino acids: CASSLFGDSGANEQFF. CDR3 bases: TGTGCCAGCAGCCTTTTTGGGGACAGTGGAGCCAATGAGCAGTTCTTC.

The gene calls are TRBV2 and TRBJ1-5, with D tentatively TRBD1 (5 bases). Germline CDR1 is SNHLY and CDR2 is FYNNEI. Trimming shortened V by 6 bases and J by 0 bases, and 24 bases separated the two germline ends. The CDR3 loop spans 19 amino acids. CDR3 loop: CASSYGPVQGSYSNQPQHF. Here the CDR3 DNA reads TGTGCCAGCAGCTACGGACCCGTCCAGGGATCTTATAGCAATCAGCCCCAGCATTTT.

This clone has a count of ten or more. The chain carries TRBV9 and TRBJ2-4; TRBD2 is a possible D gene (6 bases). The V end lost 2 bases, the J end lost 0 bases, and 15 bases lay between the germline ends. The CDR3 spans 17 residues. CDR1 and CDR2 from the germline V gene are SGDLS and YYNGEE. CDR3 bases: TGTGCCAGCAGCGTTGGACTATTGGCGGTAGCCAAAAACATTCAGTACTTC. It codes for CASSVGLLAVAKNIQYF.

The sample holds one count of this clone. The chain has TRBV2 and TRBJ1-1; no clear D gene. The CDR3 runs to 14 residues. Trimming took 6 bases from V and 5 from J, leaving 16 bases between them. In germline, CDR1 is SNHLY, CDR2 FYNNEI. The CDR3 protein is CASRTNGVRTEAFF. The CDR3, as DNA: TGTGCCAGCAGGACTAATGGGGTGAGGACTGAAGCTTTCTTT.

The chain links TRBV7-9 to TRBJ1-1; no clear D gene. The CDR3 loop spans 13 amino acids. Trimming cost V 0 bases and J 3 bases, with 5 bases left between them. Germline-derived CDR1 and CDR2 are SEHNR and FQNEAQ (reference sequence). The chain's CDR3 is CASSLAGDTEAFF. DNA of the CDR3: TGTGCCAGCAGCTTAGCCGGGGACACTGAAGCTTTCTTT. Using reference TRBV7-9 and TRBJ1-1 for the parts outside the CDR3, the full variable domain is DTGVSQNPRHKITKRGQNVTFRCDPISEHNRLYWYRQTLGQGPEFLTYFQNEAQLEKSRLLSDRFSAERPKGSFSTLEIQRTEQGDSAMYLCASSLAGDTEAFFGQGTRLTVV.

This chain uses TRBV6-5 with TRBJ2-1; the D gene is possibly TRBD1 (6 bases). This CDR3 has 15 amino acids. The germline V gene has CDR1 MNHEY and CDR2 SVGAGI. V was shortened by 7 bases and J by 5 bases, with 18 bases between the two germline ends. The CDR3: CASNLGAGENNEQFF. The CDR3 DNA follows: TGTGCCAGCAACCTGGGGGCAGGGGAAAACAATGAGCAGTTCTTC.

V gene TRBV29-1 combines with J gene TRBJ1-4; D may be TRBD1 (6 bases). This CDR3 region has 15 residues. Trimming stripped 5 bases from V and 6 bases from J, with 19 bases between. Germline CDR1 is SQVTM and CDR2 is ANQGSEA. CDR3: CSVKGGGSTYEKLFF. The CDR3 DNA is TGCAGCGTTAAGGGAGGGGGGTCCACATATGAAAAACTGTTTTTT.

The chain joins TRBV5-1 to TRBJ2-2; 7 positions match TRBD1. The CDR3 is made up of 14 amino acids. Germline CDR1 and CDR2: SGHRS and YFSETQ. Germline trimming cut 7 bases from V and 0 bases from J; bases unmatched to any gene: 3. CDR3 amino acids: CASRTGPNTGELFF. Written as DNA, the CDR3 is TGCGCCAGCCGGACAGGCCCGAACACCGGGGAGCTGTTTTTT.

CDR3 in amino acids: CASSRTGGGVGGTDTQYF. CDR3 bases: TGTGCCAGCAGCAGGACAGGGGGCGGGGTAGGAGGCACAGATACGCAGTATTTT. This chain uses TRBV4-2 with TRBJ2-3, with 11 bases aligning to TRBD1. Germline-derived CDR1 and CDR2 are LGHNA and YNFKEQ. Unmatched junction bases numbered 11, after V lost 5 bases and J lost 1 base. This CDR3 contains 18 residues.

V is TRBV29-1 and J is TRBJ1-1, with 7 positions matching TRBD1. The germline gives CDR1 SQVTM, CDR2 ANQGSEA. V lost 1 base to trimming and J lost 10 bases; unmatched junction nucleotides: 15. This CDR3 comprises 15 residues. CDR3 DNA: TGCAGCGTTGAAGTACGTCAAATACAGGGGATCGGAGCTTTCTTT. It translates to CSVEVRQIQGIGAFF. Complete variable domain (other parts from reference TRBV29-1 and TRBJ1-1): SAVISQKPSRDICQRGTSLTIQCQVDSQVTMMFWYRQQPGQSLTLIATANQGSEATYESGFVIDKFPISRPNLTFSTLTVSNMSPEDSSIYLCSVEVRQIQGIGAFFGQGTRLTVV.

V and J are TRBV7-2 and TRBJ2-2, with 9 bases aligning to TRBD1. The CDR3 spans 16 residues. Germline CDR1 is SGHTA and CDR2 is FQGNSA. The V and J ends lost 3 bases and 6 bases, in that order; junction bases with no gene match: 8. The CDR3 nucleotides are TGTGCCAGCAGCTTGGAGACAGGGGGTATGGCCGGGGAGCTGTTTTTT. It translates to CASSLETGGMAGELFF.

In its sample, this clone was seen a few times. The V and J genes are TRBV6-4 and TRBJ2-3; D uncertain. The CDR3 has 14 residues. Germline loops: CDR1 MRHNA, CDR2 SNTAGT. The V and J ends lost 5 bases and 1 base respectively, with 10 bases between them. The CDR3 region is CASSPDGGTDTQYF. As DNA, the CDR3 is TGTGCCAGCAGTCCGGATGGAGGCACAGATACGCAGTATTTT.

The CDR3 reads CASSIPGQATGELFF. CDR3 DNA: TGTGCCAGCAGCATACCGGGACAGGCTACCGGGGAGCTGTTTTTT. The chain carries TRBV2 and TRBJ2-2, with TRBD1 matching over 8 bases. Germline values: CDR1 SNHLY, CDR2 FYNNEI. This CDR3 spans 15 amino acids. V was pared by 6 bases and J by 5 bases, with 8 bases of the junction left unmatched.

V and J are TRBV7-2 and TRBJ2-1, with 13 bases lining up with TRBD2. Germline-derived CDR1 and CDR2 are SGHTA and FQGNSA. Germline trimming cut 5 bases from V and 10 bases from J; bases unmatched to any gene: 8. CDR3 length: 15 amino acids. The CDR3 spells CASSLGLAGVGEQFF. The CDR3 bases are TGTGCCAGCAGCCTCGGACTAGCGGGAGTGGGCGAGCAGTTCTTC.

V usage is TRBV7-7 and J usage is TRBJ1-1; no clear D gene. The CDR3 has 13 residues. The V and J ends lost 2 bases and 0 bases respectively, with 4 bases between them. Germline values: CDR1 SSHAT, CDR2 FNYEAQ (reference sequence). CDR3 DNA: TGTGCCAGCAGCTTATTCGTGAACACTGAAGCTTTCTTT. Translated: CASSLFVNTEAFF.

The V call is TRBV4-2, the J call TRBJ2-1; 11 nucleotides line up with TRBD2. The CDR3 runs to 17 residues. The V gene end was trimmed by 0 bases and the J gene end by 8 bases; junction bases not matched to a gene: 9. Germline values: CDR1 LGHNA, CDR2 YNFKEQ. CDR3 sequence: CASSQERGTSGVYEQFF. The CDR3 nucleotides are TGTGCCAGCAGCCAAGAAAGGGGGACTAGCGGTGTCTATGAGCAGTTCTTC.

This chain uses TRBV28 with TRBJ1-1; 7 bases map to TRBD1. CDR3 size: 15 residues. The trim removed 5 bases at V and 1 base at J, leaving 7 bases unmatched. Germline V CDR1 and CDR2: MDHEN, SYDVKM. DNA for the CDR3: TGTGCCAGCAGTCCCCAGGGGGGAGGGAACACTGAAGCTTTCTTT. Its translation is CASSPQGGGNTEAFF.

The V gene is TRBV5-1, the J gene TRBJ2-2, with 7 bases fitting TRBD1. After removal of 4 bases from V and 4 bases from J, the junction contained 4 bases not matched to a gene. Germline values: CDR1 SGHRS, CDR2 YFSETQ. The CDR3 is 14 residues long. The CDR3 coding sequence is TGCGCCAGCAGCCCTGGGACAGTCACCGGGGAGCTGTTTTTT. This sequence encodes CASSPGTVTGELFF.

This clone was seen a few times. CDR3 loop: CSASTFSPGTGRHEQFF. CDR3 DNA: TGCAGTGCTAGTACCTTTTCCCCCGGGACAGGGAGGCATGAGCAGTTCTTC. V and J are TRBV20-1 and TRBJ2-1, with 9 positions matching TRBD1. In germline, CDR1 is DFQATT, CDR2 SNEGSKA (reference sequence). Trimming removed 3 bases from V and 8 bases from J; junction bases left unmatched: 17. This CDR3 has 17 amino acids.

Note on this clone: The germline gene is not matched at one end of the junction; a read error may be the cause. CDR3 sequence (DNA): TGTGCCAGCAGCGGGGAAGGGATCGGACTCACTGAAGCTTTCTTT. Translated: CASSGEGIGLTEAFF. The chain links TRBV5-1 to TRBJ1-1; D is undetermined. The V gene's germline CDR1 is SGHRS and CDR2 YFSETQ. The CDR3 totals 15 residues. Complete variable domain (other parts from reference TRBV5-1 and TRBJ1-1): KAGVTQTPRYLIKTRGQQVTLSCSPISGHRSVSWYQQTPGQGLQFLFEYFSETQRNKGNFPGRFSGRQFSNSRSEMNVSTLELGDSALYLCASSGEGIGLTEAFFGQGTRLTVV.